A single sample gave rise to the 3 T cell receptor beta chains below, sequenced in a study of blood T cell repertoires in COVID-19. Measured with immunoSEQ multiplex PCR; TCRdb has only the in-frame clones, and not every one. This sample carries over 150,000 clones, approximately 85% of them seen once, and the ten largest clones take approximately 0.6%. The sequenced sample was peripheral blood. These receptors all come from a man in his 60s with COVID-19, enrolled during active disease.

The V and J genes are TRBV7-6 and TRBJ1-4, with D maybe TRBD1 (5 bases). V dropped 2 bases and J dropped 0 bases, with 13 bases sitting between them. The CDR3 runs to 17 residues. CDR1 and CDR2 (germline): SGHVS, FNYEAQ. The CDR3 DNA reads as TGTGCCAGCAGCTTAACGGAGCGGGGGGCAACTAATGAAAAACTGTTTTTT. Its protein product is CASSLTERGATNEKLFF.

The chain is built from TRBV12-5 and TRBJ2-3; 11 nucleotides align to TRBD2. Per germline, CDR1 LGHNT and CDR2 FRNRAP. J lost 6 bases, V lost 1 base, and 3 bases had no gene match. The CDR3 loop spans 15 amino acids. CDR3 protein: CASGLGLAGQDTQYF. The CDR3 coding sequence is TGTGCTAGTGGTTTGGGACTAGCGGGACAGGATACGCAGTATTTT.

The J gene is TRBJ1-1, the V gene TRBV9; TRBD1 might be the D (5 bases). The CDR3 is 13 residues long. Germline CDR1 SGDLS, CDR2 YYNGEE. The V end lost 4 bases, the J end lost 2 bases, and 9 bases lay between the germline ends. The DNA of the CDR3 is TGTGCCAGCAGCAAGGACATTAACACTGAAGCTTTCTTT. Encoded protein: CASSKDINTEAFF. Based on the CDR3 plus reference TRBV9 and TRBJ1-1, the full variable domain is DSGVTQTPKHLITATGQRVTLRCSPRSGDLSVYWYQQSLDQGLQFLIQYYNGEERAKGNILERFSAQQFPDLHSELNLSSLELGDSALYFCASSKDINTEAFFGQGTRLTVV.